Detailed here is one T cell receptor (beta chain). The data were taken from a study of blood T cell repertoires in COVID-19. For the study at large: There were acute and convalescent COVID-19 samples, and they came from the United States, Italy and Spain. From T cells, B-cell-depleted T cells, or PBMCs came the material, which was cDNA or gDNA.

Data came from immunoSEQ multiplex PCR; TCRdb stores just in-frame clones and leaves some out. The sample carries approximately 60,000 clones, over 75% recorded once. The J segment lost 7 bases and the V segment lost 0 bases, leaving 9 bases of the junction unmatched. Per the germline V gene, CDR1 is MGHRA and CDR2 is YSYEKL. The CDR3 runs 17 residues. V usage is TRBV4-1 and J usage is TRBJ1-4; the match to TRBD1 covers 9 bases. The source material was peripheral blood. This clonotype was sampled from an elderly man with acute or convalescent COVID-19. The CDR3 DNA reads TGCGCCAGCAGCCAAGAGCCCCCCGGGACAGGGCGTGAAAAACTGTTTTTT. It specifies CASSQEPPGTGREKLFF.